This passage covers 12 T cell receptor beta chains from one sample sequenced in a study of identical twins. TCRdb analysed the 5' RACE reads with MiXCR anew, one entry per CDR3 protein. The table has 500,000 to 550,000 distinct CDR3 sequences, 20% to 25% seen once. The same data also contributed to another study, on yellow fever vaccine responses in identical twins.

The sequenced sample consisted of CD4+ T cells sorted from blood. These receptors were obtained from a woman aged 18-35 years in good health.

J is TRBJ2-4 and V is TRBV18, with D possibly matching TRBD1 (5 bases). The germline CDR1 and CDR2 sequences are KGHSH and LQKENI. The CDR3 is made up of 14 amino acids. Trimming took 3 bases from V and 5 from J, leaving 11 bases between them. Written as DNA, the CDR3 is TGTGCCAGCTCACCGGACCAAGGGGAAAACATTCAGTACTTC. This encodes CASSPDQGENIQYF.

The chain is built from TRBV12-3 or TRBV12-4 and TRBJ1-4; TRBD1 matches at 9 bases. The V segment lost 0 bases and the J segment 8 bases; nucleotides outside the gene matches: 7. The CDR3 consists of 16 residues. CDR3 region: CASSLAGQGLGEKLFF. The CDR3 DNA follows: TGTGCCAGCAGTTTAGCGGGACAGGGTTTGGGGGAAAAACTGTTTTTT.

The chain carries TRBV5-1 and TRBJ2-4, with a weak D call TRBD2 (6 bases). The germline V and J ends were trimmed by 6 bases and 6 bases, with 13 bases remaining between them. The CDR3 extends over 13 amino acids. Germline CDR1 reads SGHRS; CDR2 reads YFSETQ. Here the CDR3 reads CASTEHGGNIQYF. The CDR3 DNA reads TGCGCCAGCACCGAACACGGGGGAAACATTCAGTACTTC. The full variable domain, with the rest looked up from reference TRBV5-1 and TRBJ2-4, is KAGVTQTPRYLIKTRGQQVTLSCSPISGHRSVSWYQQTPGQGLQFLFEYFSETQRNKGNFPGRFSGRQFSNSRSEMNVSTLELGDSALYLCASTEHGGNIQYFGAGTRLSVL.

This clonotype was seen a handful of times. The chain has TRBV5-1 and TRBJ2-1; 7 nucleotides agree with TRBD2. The CDR3 runs to 17 residues. CDR1 is SGHRS and CDR2 is YFSETQ in the germline V gene. J lost 7 bases, V lost 5 bases, and 18 bases had no gene match. CDR3 amino acids: CASSNTGREATTNEQFF. The CDR3 DNA sequence: TGCGCCAGCAGTAATACGGGGAGGGAAGCTACTACAAATGAGCAGTTCTTC.

This clonotype appeared a few times. The V gene is TRBV12-3 or TRBV12-4, the J gene TRBJ2-7, with 9 bases lining up with TRBD2. The CDR3 spans 16 residues. V gave up 5 bases and J gave up 4 bases; unmatched junction bases: 12. This CDR3 reads CASSGTGLARGYEQYF. The CDR3 DNA reads as TGTGCCAGCAGTGGTACGGGACTAGCAAGAGGATACGAGCAGTACTTC.

J is TRBJ1-2 and V is TRBV20-1; the D gene is possibly TRBD1 (6 bases). The CDR3 is made up of 13 amino acids. Per germline, CDR1 DFQATT and CDR2 SNEGSKA (reference sequence). The V end was cut by 2 bases, the J end by 7 bases, with 14 bases between. This chain's CDR3 is CSARMPGGSGYTF. The CDR3 nucleotides are TGCAGTGCTAGAATGCCCGGGGGCTCTGGCTACACCTTC.

The chain is built from TRBV10-3 and TRBJ2-7; 7 bases are a match to TRBD2. The CDR3 loop spans 14 amino acids. J was trimmed by 3 bases and V by 5 bases; bases with no gene match: 7. Germline V CDR1 and CDR2: ENHRY, SYGVKD. The CDR3, as DNA: TGTGCCATCAGTTACACCGGGACTAACTACGAGCAGTACTTC. This sequence encodes CAISYTGTNYEQYF.

This clonotype has more than one count but fewer than ten. The genes are TRBV20-1 and TRBJ2-1; no reliable D call. V lost 1 base to trimming and J lost 2 bases, with 15 bases between them. The CDR3 spans 16 residues. Germline CDR1 DFQATT, CDR2 SNEGSKA (reference sequence). The CDR3 region has the DNA TGCAGTGCTAGAGCTATTAGGTCAACCCCCTACAATGAGCAGTTCTTC. This translates into CSARAIRSTPYNEQFF.

The chain carries TRBV24-1 and TRBJ1-2; D is unclear. The CDR3 consists of 12 residues. Germline V CDR1 and CDR2: KGHDR, SFDVKD. V lost 7 bases and J lost 4, with 9 bases in between. The CDR3 sequence is CATSGPGYGYTF. In DNA form, the CDR3 reads TGTGCCACCAGCGGCCCGGGCTATGGCTACACCTTC.

The chain carries TRBV20-1 and TRBJ1-5, with TRBD1 as a possible D gene (6 bases). From germline, CDR1 is DFQATT and CDR2 SNEGSKA (reference sequence). This CDR3 has 14 amino acids. V lost 6 bases and J lost 4, with 16 bases in between. CDR3 nucleotides: TGCAGTGCGTTACAGGGTGCCCCGAATCAGCCCCAGCATTTT. This gives the protein CSALQGAPNQPQHF.

The sample holds a few counts of this clonotype. V and J are TRBV7-3 and TRBJ2-7; 7 bases match TRBD1. This CDR3 spans 15 amino acids. Germline V CDR1 and CDR2: SGHTA, FQGTGA. Losses at the gene ends were 0 bases for V and 0 bases for J; bases not matched to a gene: 2. The CDR3 DNA follows: TGTGCCAGCAGCTTAACCACAGGGGCCTCCTACGAGCAGTACTTC. Translation: CASSLTTGASYEQYF.

This clonotype came up a few times. The rearrangement uses TRBV28 and TRBJ2-7; TRBD2 matches at 7 bases. In germline, CDR1 is MDHEN, CDR2 SYDVKM. V was clipped by 5 bases and J by 1 base; unmatched bases: 8. The CDR3 consists of 15 residues. CDR3 sequence reads: CASSPPGTTSYEQYF. In nucleotides, the CDR3 is TGTGCCAGCAGTCCACCAGGGACTACATCCTACGAGCAGTACTTC.